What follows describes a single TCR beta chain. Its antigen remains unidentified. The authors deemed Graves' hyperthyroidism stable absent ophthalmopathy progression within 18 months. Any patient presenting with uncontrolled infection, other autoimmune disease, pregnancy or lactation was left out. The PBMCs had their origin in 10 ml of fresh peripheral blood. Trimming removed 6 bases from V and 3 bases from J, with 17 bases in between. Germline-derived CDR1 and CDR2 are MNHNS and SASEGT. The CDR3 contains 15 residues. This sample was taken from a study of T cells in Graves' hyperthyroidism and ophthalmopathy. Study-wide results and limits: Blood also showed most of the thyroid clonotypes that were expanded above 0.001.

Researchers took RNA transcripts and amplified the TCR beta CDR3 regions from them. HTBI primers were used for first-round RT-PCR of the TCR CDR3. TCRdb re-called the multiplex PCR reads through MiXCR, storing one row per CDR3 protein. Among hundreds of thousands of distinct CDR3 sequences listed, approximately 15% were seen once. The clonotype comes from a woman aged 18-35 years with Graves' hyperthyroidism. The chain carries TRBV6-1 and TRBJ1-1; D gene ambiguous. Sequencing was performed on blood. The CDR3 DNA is TGTGCCAGCAGACGCACAGTTCAGGCGGACACTGAAGCTTTCTTT. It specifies CASRRTVQADTEAFF.